A selection of T cell receptor beta chains follows, all from one sample in a study of shared clonotypes between healthy human individuals. Sequenced by immunoSEQ multiplex PCR; TCRdb stores in-frame clones only, minus some. The sample consists of over 2 million clones, roughly 94% of them appearing once. The specimen sequenced was naive CD4+ T cells sorted from blood. The receptors were gathered from a young man in good health. Both conserved end residues are part of each CDR3. The D gene is left open where the match is weak. Clone size is stated in some rows and not others, as once, few, many or a class when expanded.

v_gene,abundance,j_gene,d_gene,CDR3nt,CDR3aa
TRBV4-3,.,TRBJ2-1,TRBD2,TGCGCCAGCAGCCAAGATTTGGGCGGGAGCATTATTGAGCAGTTCTTC,CASSQDLGGSIIEQFF
TRBV4-2,.,TRBJ2-2,.,TGTGCCAGCAGCCAAGGGACTAAGAACACCGGGGAGCTGTTTTTT,CASSQGTKNTGELFF
TRBV7-2,.,TRBJ2-7,.,TGTGCCAGCAGTCCCGTCGAGCAGTACTTC,CASSPVEQYF
TRBV9,.,TRBJ2-7,.,TGTGCCAGCAGCGTAGCCCCTAGGGGCCCCACCTACGAGCAGTACTTC,CASSVAPRGPTYEQYF
TRBV6-6,.,TRBJ1-6,.,TGTGCCAGCAGTTACTCTTCCGGGGGAACCGGTTCACCCCTCCACTTT,CASSYSSGGTGSPLHF
TRBV28,.,TRBJ1-2,TRBD1,TGTGCCAGCAGTGACCTGACAGGGTATGGAGGCTACACCTTC,CASSDLTGYGGYTF
TRBV7-9,.,TRBJ2-7,.,TGTGCCAGCAGCTTAGCAGGGAAACCCTACGAGCAGTACTTC,CASSLAGKPYEQYF
TRBV7-6,.,TRBJ1-1,.,TGTGCCAGCAGCTTAATCCAAGGGACTGAAGCTTTCTTT,CASSLIQGTEAFF
TRBV27,.,TRBJ1-5,.,TGTGCCAGCAGTACGCAGTTCAATCAGCCCCAGCATTTT,CASSTQFNQPQHF
TRBV20-1,.,TRBJ2-1,.,TGCAGTGCTCTTCAGTACAATGAGCAGTTCTTC,CSALQYNEQFF
TRBV19,.,TRBJ2-7,TRBD2,TGTGCCAGTAGCGCAGCGGGGAACCTCGACGAGCAGTACTTC,CASSAAGNLDEQYF
TRBV18,.,TRBJ1-1,.,TGTGCCAGCTCACCCACGTCGGGGGGGAACACTGAAGCTTTCTTT,CASSPTSGGNTEAFF
TRBV6-6,.,TRBJ1-4,.,TGTGCCAGCAGTTACTCGAGTCTTAATGAAAAACTGTTTTTT,CASSYSSLNEKLFF
TRBV2,.,TRBJ2-1,TRBD1,TGTGCCAGCAGTGGGGGGACAGTTTCCTACAATGAGCAGTTCTTC,CASSGGTVSYNEQFF
TRBV28,.,TRBJ2-1,.,TGTGCCAGCAGTTTAGAACTAGTGGGGTATGAGCAGTTCTTC,CASSLELVGYEQFF
TRBV18,.,TRBJ2-2,.,TGTGCCAGCTCACCACAGAACACCGGGGAGCTGTTTTTT,CASSPQNTGELFF
TRBV11-2,.,TRBJ2-2,.,TGTGCCAGCAGCCCGACAGGTTTCTATCGGGAGCTGTTTTTT,CASSPTGFYRELFF
TRBV6-5,once,TRBJ2-7,.,TGTGCCAGCAGTTTCTCCGGGACCTCCTACGAGCAGTACTTC,CASSFSGTSYEQYF
TRBV30,.,TRBJ2-7,TRBD2,TGTGCCTGGAGGATGGGCGGGAGTAACTACGAGCAGTACTTC,CAWRMGGSNYEQYF
TRBV6-1,.,TRBJ2-7,.,TGTGCCAGCAGTGAATTATCTAGGTGGACAGCTCTGGAGCAGTACTTC,CASSELSRWTALEQYF
TRBV6-1,.,TRBJ2-5,.,TGTGCCAGCAGTGTAAGGGGGGAGACCCAGTACTTC,CASSVRGETQYF